The 3 T cell receptor beta chains presented below share a single source sample, sequenced in a study of blood T cells in healthy people across ages. Primers used in a second PCR of about 7 to 11 cycles were a sample-barcoded 5' primer and a J-beta primer mix. TCRdb passed the 5' RACE reads through MiXCR, listing each CDR3 protein once. Among roughly 1.7 million distinct CDR3 sequences listed, 30% to 40% were seen once. The specimen sequenced was blood. The source of these receptors is a young woman in good health.

This clonotype occurred a few times. One end of the junction does not line up with germline, which may come from a read error. The chain combines TRBV6-6 with TRBJ2-5; D gene uncertain. This CDR3 spans 13 amino acids. Looked up from germline, CDR1 is MNHNY and CDR2 is SVGAGI (reference sequence). CDR3 loop: CTSSYSVKETQYF. DNA for the CDR3: TGTACCAGCAGTTACTCGGTTAAAGAGACCCAGTACTTC.

The V and J genes are TRBV4-1 and TRBJ2-1; possibly TRBD1 for D (6 bases). The V end lost 2 bases, the J end lost 2 bases, and 13 bases lay between the germline ends. Germline assignment: CDR1 MGHRA and CDR2 YSYEKL. This CDR3 contains 16 residues. CDR3 region: CASSQSVTGPYNEQFF. The CDR3 DNA follows: TGCGCCAGCAGCCAATCCGTCACAGGGCCCTACAATGAGCAGTTCTTC.

This clonotype was counted only a few times. The chain recombines TRBV27 with TRBJ2-4; maybe TRBD2 (5 bases). The CDR3 is made up of 13 amino acids. The germline V gene has CDR1 MNHEY and CDR2 SMNVEV (reference sequence). Trimming took off 6 bases at V and 13 bases at J, with 19 bases between the two ends. The CDR3 protein is CASSVRGSPQQYF. The DNA for the CDR3 is TGTGCCAGCAGCGTTCGGGGTTCACCGCAGCAGTACTTC.